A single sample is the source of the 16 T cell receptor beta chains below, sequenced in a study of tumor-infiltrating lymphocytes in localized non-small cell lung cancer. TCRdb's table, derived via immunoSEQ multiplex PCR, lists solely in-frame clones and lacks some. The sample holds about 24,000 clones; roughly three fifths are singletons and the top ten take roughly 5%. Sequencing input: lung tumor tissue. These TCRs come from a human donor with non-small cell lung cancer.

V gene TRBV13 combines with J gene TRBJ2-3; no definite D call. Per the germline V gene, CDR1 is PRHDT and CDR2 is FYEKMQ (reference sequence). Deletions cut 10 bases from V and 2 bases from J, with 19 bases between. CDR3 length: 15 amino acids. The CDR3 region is CATPLSELFTDTQYF. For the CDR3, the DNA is TGTGCCACCCCCTTATCAGAGTTATTCACAGATACGCAGTATTTT.

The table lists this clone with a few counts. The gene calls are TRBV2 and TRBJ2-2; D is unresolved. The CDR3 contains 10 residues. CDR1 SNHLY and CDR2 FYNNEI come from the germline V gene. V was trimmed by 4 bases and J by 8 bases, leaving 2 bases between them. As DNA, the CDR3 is TGTGCCAGCAGTGCTGGGGAGCTGTTTTTT. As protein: CASSAGELFF.

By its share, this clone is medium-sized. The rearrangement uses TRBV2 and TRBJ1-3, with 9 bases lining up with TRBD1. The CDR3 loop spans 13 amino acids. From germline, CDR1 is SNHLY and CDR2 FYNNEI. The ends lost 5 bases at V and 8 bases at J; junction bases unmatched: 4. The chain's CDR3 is CASSWDRVDTIYF. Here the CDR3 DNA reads TGTGCCAGCAGTTGGGACAGGGTGGACACCATATATTTT.

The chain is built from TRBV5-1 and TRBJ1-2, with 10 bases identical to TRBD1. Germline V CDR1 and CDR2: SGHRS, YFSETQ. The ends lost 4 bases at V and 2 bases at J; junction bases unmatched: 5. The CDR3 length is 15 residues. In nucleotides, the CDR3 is TGCGCCAGCAGCGCGTCGGGACAGGGGAACTATGGCTACACCTTC. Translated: CASSASGQGNYGYTF.

In DNA form, the CDR3 reads TGTGCCAGCAGTTACTCCAGCGGGAGAGGGGCAGATACGCAGTATTTT. Residues: CASSYSSGRGADTQYF. The chain has TRBV6-6 and TRBJ2-3, with TRBD2 matching 8 bases. This CDR3 region has 16 residues. Germline lookup yields CDR1 MNHNY and CDR2 SVGAGI (reference sequence). Trimming took 0 bases from V and 4 from J; bases not matched to a gene: 6.

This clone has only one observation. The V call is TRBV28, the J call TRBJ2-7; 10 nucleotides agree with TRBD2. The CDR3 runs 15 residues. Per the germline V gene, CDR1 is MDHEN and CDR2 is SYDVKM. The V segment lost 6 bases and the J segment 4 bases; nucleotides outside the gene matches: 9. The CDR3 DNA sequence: TGTGCCAGCAGAGCGTTAGCGGGAGGTCGGTACGAGCAGTACTTC. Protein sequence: CASRALAGGRYEQYF. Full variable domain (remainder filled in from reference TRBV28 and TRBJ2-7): DVKVTQSSRYLVKRTGEKVFLECVQDMDHENMFWYRQDPGLGLRLIYFSYDVKMKEKGDIPEGYSVSREKKERFSLILESASTNQTSMYLCASRALAGGRYEQYFGPGTRLTVT.

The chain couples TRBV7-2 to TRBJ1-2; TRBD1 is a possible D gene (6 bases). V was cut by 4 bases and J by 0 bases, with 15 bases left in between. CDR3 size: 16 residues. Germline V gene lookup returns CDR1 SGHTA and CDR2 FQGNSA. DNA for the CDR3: TGTGCCAGCAGCTCCGACGACAGGCCCACTAACTATGGCTACACCTTC. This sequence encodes CASSSDDRPTNYGYTF. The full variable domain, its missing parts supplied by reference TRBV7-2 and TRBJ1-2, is GAGVSQSPSNKVTEKGKDVELRCDPISGHTALYWYRQSLGQGLEFLIYFQGNSAPDKSGLPSDRFSAERTGGSVSTLTIQRTQQEDSAVYLCASSSDDRPTNYGYTFGSGTRLTVV.

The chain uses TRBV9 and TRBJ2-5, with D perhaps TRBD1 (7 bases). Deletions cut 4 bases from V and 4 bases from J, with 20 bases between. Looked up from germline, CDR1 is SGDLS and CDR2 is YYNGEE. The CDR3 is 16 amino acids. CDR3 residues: CASSSFQGGSRETQYF. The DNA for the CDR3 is TGTGCCAGCAGCTCTTTTCAGGGGGGTTCCCGAGAGACCCAGTACTTC.

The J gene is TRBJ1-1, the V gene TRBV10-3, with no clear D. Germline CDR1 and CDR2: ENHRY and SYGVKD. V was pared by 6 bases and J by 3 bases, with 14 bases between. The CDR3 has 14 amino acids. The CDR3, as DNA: TGTGCCATCAGCGACGGAACGGATTACACTGAAGCTTTCTTT. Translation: CAISDGTDYTEAFF.

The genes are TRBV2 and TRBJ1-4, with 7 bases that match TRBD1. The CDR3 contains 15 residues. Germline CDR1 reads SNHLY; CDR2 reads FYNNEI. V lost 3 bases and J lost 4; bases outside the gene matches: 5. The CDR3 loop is CASSDMGQLNEKLFF. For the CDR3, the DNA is TGTGCCAGCAGTGACATGGGACAGCTTAATGAAAAACTGTTTTTT.

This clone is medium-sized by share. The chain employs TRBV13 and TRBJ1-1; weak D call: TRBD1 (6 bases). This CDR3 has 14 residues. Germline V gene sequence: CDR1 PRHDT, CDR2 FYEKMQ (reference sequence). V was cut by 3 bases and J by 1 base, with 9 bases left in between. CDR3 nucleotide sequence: TGTGCCAGCAGCTTCCGGACAGAGAACACTGAAGCTTTCTTT. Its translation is CASSFRTENTEAFF.

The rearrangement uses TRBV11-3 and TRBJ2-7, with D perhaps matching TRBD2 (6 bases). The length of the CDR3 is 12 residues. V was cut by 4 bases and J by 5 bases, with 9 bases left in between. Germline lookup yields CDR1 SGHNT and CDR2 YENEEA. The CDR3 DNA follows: TGTGCCAGCAGCTACGAGCGGGACGAGCAGTACTTC. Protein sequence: CASSYERDEQYF.

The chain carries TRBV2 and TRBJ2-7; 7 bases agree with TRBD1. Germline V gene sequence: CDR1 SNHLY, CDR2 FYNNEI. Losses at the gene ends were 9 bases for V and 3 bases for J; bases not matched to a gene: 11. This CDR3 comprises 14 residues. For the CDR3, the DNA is TGTGCCAGTAATACCGGGACAGAGCGCTACGAGCAGTACTTC. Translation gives CASNTGTERYEQYF.

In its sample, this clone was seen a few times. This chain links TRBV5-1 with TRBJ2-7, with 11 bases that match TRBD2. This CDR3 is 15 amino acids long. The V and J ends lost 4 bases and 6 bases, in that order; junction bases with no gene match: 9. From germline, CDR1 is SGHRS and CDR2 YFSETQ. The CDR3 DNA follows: TGCGCCAGCAGCGTCCGAGGGACTAGCGGTGCCGAGCAGTACTTC. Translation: CASSVRGTSGAEQYF.

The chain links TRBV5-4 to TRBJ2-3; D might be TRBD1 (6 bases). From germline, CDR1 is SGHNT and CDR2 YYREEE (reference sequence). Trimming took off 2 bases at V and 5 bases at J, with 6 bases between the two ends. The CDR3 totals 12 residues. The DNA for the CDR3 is TGTGCCAGCAGCTTAGGGGGAGATACGCAGTATTTT. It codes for CASSLGGDTQYF. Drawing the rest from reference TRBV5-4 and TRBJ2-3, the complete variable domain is ETGVTQSPTHLIKTRGQQVTLRCSSQSGHNTVSWYQQALGQGPQFIFQYYREEENGRGNFPPRFSGLQFPNYSSELNVNALELDDSALYLCASSLGGDTQYFGPGTRLTVL.

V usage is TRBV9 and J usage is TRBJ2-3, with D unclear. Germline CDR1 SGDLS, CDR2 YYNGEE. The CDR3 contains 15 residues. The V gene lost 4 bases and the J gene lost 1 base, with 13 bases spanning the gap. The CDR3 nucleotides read TGTGCCAGCAGCACGCGCGCACTGGGCACAGATACGCAGTATTTT. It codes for CASSTRALGTDTQYF.